The 31 T cell receptor beta chains listed next were all sequenced from one sample in a study of response to subunit inactivated influenza vaccine. Each CDR3 protein gets one entry after TCRdb re-called the RT-PCR reads with MiXCR. The sample holds hundreds of thousands of distinct CDR3 sequences, less than 20% seen once. The sequences come from PBMCs from blood, collected 11 to 12 days after vaccination. These receptor sequences come from a man between 50 and 59 years old who received an inactivated influenza vaccine.

The V call is TRBV7-2, the J call TRBJ2-5; D is undetermined. Trimming pared 3 bases from V and 7 bases from J, leaving 15 bases between. The CDR3 has 14 amino acids. Germline assignment: CDR1 SGHTA and CDR2 FQGNSA. CDR3 sequence: CASSFSDLLGTQYF. For the CDR3, the DNA is TGTGCCAGCAGCTTCTCAGACCTCCTGGGGACCCAGTACTTC. The variable domain in full, completed from reference TRBV7-2 and TRBJ2-5, reads GAGVSQSPSNKVTEKGKDVELRCDPISGHTALYWYRQSLGQGLEFLIYFQGNSAPDKSGLPSDRFSAERTGGSVSTLTIQRTQQEDSAVYLCASSFSDLLGTQYFGPGTRLLVL.

The chain has TRBV24-1 and TRBJ2-1; 14 bases agree with TRBD2. J lost 8 bases, V lost 3 bases, and 5 bases had no gene match. From germline, CDR1 is KGHDR and CDR2 SFDVKD. The CDR3 length is 16 residues. The CDR3 DNA reads as TGTGCCACCAGTGATCGACTAGCGGGGGGGCTCTATGAGCAGTTCTTC. Amino acids: CATSDRLAGGLYEQFF.

This clonotype was seen a handful of times. V is TRBV2 and J is TRBJ1-6; 10 bases agree with TRBD1. From germline, CDR1 is SNHLY and CDR2 FYNNEI. This CDR3 region has 15 residues. Germline trimming cut 6 bases from V and 9 bases from J; bases unmatched to any gene: 8. The CDR3 sequence: CASRAGGTGVSPLHF. In nucleotides, the CDR3 is TGTGCCAGCAGAGCCGGCGGGACAGGGGTTTCACCCCTCCACTTT. The full variable domain, with the rest looked up from reference TRBV2 and TRBJ1-6, is EPEVTQTPSHQVTQMGQEVILRCVPISNHLYFYWYRQILGQKVEFLVSFYNNEISEKSEIFDDQFSVERPDGSNFTLKIRSTKLEDSAMYFCASRAGGTGVSPLHFGNGTRLTVT.

The sample holds a few counts of this clonotype. The V and J genes are TRBV7-2 and TRBJ1-3, with 7 bases fitting TRBD1. Germline V gene lookup returns CDR1 SGHTA and CDR2 FQGNSA. The CDR3 totals 15 residues. The V gene end was trimmed by 6 bases and the J gene end by 0 bases; junction bases not matched to a gene: 5. CDR3 in amino acids: CASRWAGGSGNTIYF. As DNA, the CDR3 is TGTGCCAGCAGATGGGCAGGGGGCTCTGGAAACACCATATATTTT.

This clonotype was seen a few times. J is TRBJ2-6 and V is TRBV12-3 or TRBV12-4, with D unclear. The CDR3 has 14 amino acids. V was clipped by 8 bases and J by 2 bases, with 10 bases between them. In DNA, the CDR3 is TGTGCCAGCGTTCTGGGGACTGGGGCCAACGTCCTGACTTTC. The encoded protein is CASVLGTGANVLTF.

The chain has TRBV6-1 and TRBJ2-1, with 9 bases aligning to TRBD1. Germline V gene lookup returns CDR1 MNHNS and CDR2 SASEGT. The CDR3 consists of 13 residues. Trimming cost V 3 bases and J 8 bases; bases outside gene matches: 2. DNA for the CDR3: TGTGCCAGCAGTGACGACAGGGGGTATGAGCAGTTCTTC. It encodes CASSDDRGYEQFF.

This sequence joins TRBV4-3 and TRBJ2-2; 10 bases match TRBD2. V trimming: 1 base; J trimming: 3 bases; junction bases outside the gene matches: 2. Per the germline V gene, CDR1 is LGHNA and CDR2 is YSLEER. The CDR3 consists of 16 residues. The CDR3 spells CASSQGAGGDTGELFF. DNA of the CDR3: TGCGCCAGCAGCCAAGGAGCGGGAGGGGACACCGGGGAGCTGTTTTTT.

The gene calls are TRBV12-3 or TRBV12-4 and TRBJ2-4; 9 bases match TRBD2. CDR3 length: 16 amino acids. The V segment lost 5 bases and the J segment 0 bases; nucleotides outside the gene matches: 5. CDR3 amino acids: CASSRLAGIAKNIQYF. In DNA, the CDR3 is TGTGCCAGCAGTCGCCTAGCGGGGATAGCCAAAAACATTCAGTACTTC.

This clonotype was recorded many times. The chain is built from TRBV2 and TRBJ1-5, with D tentatively TRBD1 (5 bases). CDR3 size: 16 residues. The V end was cut by 2 bases, the J end by 1 base, with 12 bases between. Germline loops: CDR1 SNHLY, CDR2 FYNNEI. The CDR3 region has the DNA TGTGCCAGCAGTGAATTGTGGGGGTTGAGCAATCAGCCCCAGCATTTT. This encodes CASSELWGLSNQPQHF. The full variable domain, with the rest looked up from reference TRBV2 and TRBJ1-5, is EPEVTQTPSHQVTQMGQEVILRCVPISNHLYFYWYRQILGQKVEFLVSFYNNEISEKSEIFDDQFSVERPDGSNFTLKIRSTKLEDSAMYFCASSELWGLSNQPQHFGDGTRLSIL.

This clonotype was picked up a small number of times. The chain recombines TRBV2 with TRBJ1-3; D is perhaps TRBD1 (5 bases). The germline V gene has CDR1 SNHLY and CDR2 FYNNEI. Trimming took off 5 bases at V and 0 bases at J, with 20 bases between the two ends. This CDR3 comprises 18 residues. For the CDR3, the DNA is TGTGCCAGCAGTCCCACGGGGGGAACCGTACGCTCTGGAAACACCATATATTTT. It is translated as CASSPTGGTVRSGNTIYF.

This clonotype was observed a few times. V usage is TRBV6-4 and J usage is TRBJ2-3; 13 bases map to TRBD2. V shed 7 bases, J shed 1 base, and the junction held 11 bases outside the gene matches. The CDR3 contains 18 residues. Germline V CDR1 and CDR2: MRHNA, SNTAGT. CDR3 protein: CASTSTSGRGYCTDTQYF. The CDR3 bases are TGTGCCAGCACCTCAACTAGCGGGAGGGGCTATTGCACAGATACGCAGTATTTT.

This clonotype showed up many times. The rearrangement joins TRBV14 to TRBJ2-6, with TRBD2 as a possible D gene (7 bases). V lost 5 bases and J 0 bases, leaving 17 bases between the germline ends. The germline V gene encodes CDR1 SGHDN and CDR2 FVKESK. This CDR3 spans 18 amino acids. The CDR3 DNA follows: TGTGCCAGCAGCAGGGGGGGACTTAGGTTCTCTGGGGCCAACGTCCTGACTTTC. Its protein is CASSRGGLRFSGANVLTF.

This chain connects TRBV5-1 to TRBJ1-1; D unresolved. V lost 1 base, J lost 6 bases, and 10 bases lay in between. The CDR3 spans 13 residues. Germline-derived CDR1 and CDR2 are SGHRS and YFSETQ. CDR3 residues: CASSLNVGSEAFF. The CDR3 DNA follows: TGCGCCAGCAGCTTGAACGTGGGGTCTGAAGCTTTCTTT.

Many counts were recorded for this clonotype. The V call is TRBV5-8, the J call TRBJ2-7, with 8 bases that match TRBD2. Germline CDR1 reads SGHTS; CDR2 reads YDEGEE. V gave up 0 bases and J gave up 5 bases; unmatched junction bases: 7. The CDR3 sequence is 15 residues long. The CDR3, as DNA: TGTGCCAGCAGCTTGGGAGCGGGAGAAGGGGACGAGCAGTACTTC. As protein: CASSLGAGEGDEQYF.

The V gene is TRBV5-1, the J gene TRBJ1-5; D uncertain. The V and J ends lost 0 bases and 4 bases respectively, with 8 bases between them. This CDR3 comprises 14 residues. The germline CDR1 and CDR2 sequences are SGHRS and YFSETQ. The CDR3 is CASSLDSTNQPQHF. The CDR3 DNA reads TGCGCCAGCAGCTTGGACAGCACTAATCAGCCCCAGCATTTT. The whole variable domain, remainder taken from reference TRBV5-1 and TRBJ1-5, is KAGVTQTPRYLIKTRGQQVTLSCSPISGHRSVSWYQQTPGQGLQFLFEYFSETQRNKGNFPGRFSGRQFSNSRSEMNVSTLELGDSALYLCASSLDSTNQPQHFGDGTRLSIL.

The chain couples TRBV6-2 or TRBV6-3 to TRBJ2-1, with 10 positions matching TRBD2. The CDR3 is 15 amino acids. J gave up 6 bases and V 6 bases, and 8 bases lay outside the gene matches. Germline lookup yields CDR1 MNHEY and CDR2 SVGEGT. The chain's CDR3 is CASRAGGPASNEQFF. DNA of the CDR3: TGTGCCAGCAGAGCGGGAGGGCCAGCAAGCAATGAGCAGTTCTTC.

This clonotype was observed a handful of times. V is TRBV7-9 and J is TRBJ2-2, with 9 bases aligning to TRBD1. The CDR3 loop spans 16 amino acids. The germline gives CDR1 SEHNR, CDR2 FQNEAQ (reference sequence). V was clipped by 7 bases and J by 1 base; unmatched bases: 7. The CDR3 bases are TGTGCCAGCAACAAACCGGGACAGGGGAACACCGGGGAGCTGTTTTTT. Encoded protein: CASNKPGQGNTGELFF.

This clonotype was detected many times. The chain is built from TRBV20-1 and TRBJ2-3; 9 bases are a match to TRBD1. J was trimmed by 3 bases and V by 0 bases; bases with no gene match: 7. Germline V lookup: CDR1 DFQATT, CDR2 SNEGSKA (reference sequence). The CDR3 sequence is 16 residues long. This CDR3 is CSARDPGTGFTDTQYF. Here the CDR3 DNA reads TGCAGTGCTAGAGATCCCGGGACAGGGTTTACAGATACGCAGTATTTT.

V usage is TRBV29-1 and J usage is TRBJ2-2; TRBD1 or TRBD2 may be the D gene (6 bases each). This CDR3 is 14 amino acids long. CDR1 and CDR2 from the germline V gene are SQVTM and ANQGSEA. V was clipped by 6 bases and J by 0 bases, with 11 bases between them. Here the CDR3 DNA reads TGCAGCGTGATGGGGGGCGCGAACACCGGGGAGCTGTTTTTT. This translates into CSVMGGANTGELFF.

This clonotype was counted between two and nine times. The chain links TRBV7-2 to TRBJ1-2; tentatively, D is TRBD1 (5 bases). Germline V lookup: CDR1 SGHTA, CDR2 FQGNSA. Trimming pared 1 base from V and 3 bases from J, leaving 9 bases between. There are 14 residues in the CDR3. CDR3 DNA sequence: TGTGCCAGCAGCTTAGGAGCCAGGGACTATGGCTACACCTTC. Amino acids: CASSLGARDYGYTF.

The CDR3 here is CASRPTGPDTQYF. CDR3 nucleotides: TGTGCCAGCAGACCTACAGGGCCCGATACGCAGTATTTT. V is TRBV28 and J is TRBJ2-3; possible D gene TRBD1, 6 bases. The ends were cut back, 6 bases at V and 6 bases at J, with 13 bases in the middle. The CDR3 covers 13 residues. Germline V gene sequence: CDR1 MDHEN, CDR2 SYDVKM. Full variable domain (outside the CDR3, taken from reference TRBV28 and TRBJ2-3): DVKVTQSSRYLVKRTGEKVFLECVQDMDHENMFWYRQDPGLGLRLIYFSYDVKMKEKGDIPEGYSVSREKKERFSLILESASTNQTSMYLCASRPTGPDTQYFGPGTRLTVL.

CDR3 region: CASSLTGTGTQPQHF. Written as DNA, the CDR3 is TGTGCCAGCAGCTTAACCGGGACAGGGACTCAGCCCCAGCATTTT. The chain is built from TRBV7-2 and TRBJ1-5, with 9 bases that match TRBD1. With V trimmed by 2 bases and J by 6 bases, 5 bases remained unmatched. Germline CDR1 and CDR2: SGHTA and FQGNSA. The CDR3 loop spans 15 amino acids.

Only a few counts were recorded for this clonotype. The chain uses TRBV7-9 and TRBJ2-1, with TRBD1 identical over 7 bases. V dropped 5 bases and J dropped 6; count of bases not matched to a gene: 10. Germline V gives CDR1 SEHNR, CDR2 FQNEAQ (reference sequence). CDR3 length: 15 residues. The CDR3, as DNA: TGTGCCAGCAGCACGACAGGGACCAGGATCAATGAGCAGTTCTTC. It encodes CASSTTGTRINEQFF.

The gene calls are TRBV7-8 and TRBJ2-5, with D perhaps being TRBD1 or TRBD2 (6 bases each). The germline V gene encodes CDR1 SGHVS and CDR2 FQNEAQ. This CDR3 has 13 residues. Trimming pared 8 bases from V and 1 base from J, leaving 11 bases between. The CDR3 DNA reads as TGTGCCAGCTCGGGGGCGCCCCAAGAGACCCAGTACTTC. It codes for CASSGAPQETQYF.

This chain joins TRBV2 and TRBJ2-7; TRBD1 is a possible D gene (6 bases). V was shortened by 6 bases and J by 0 bases, with 9 bases between the two germline ends. Germline CDR1 SNHLY, CDR2 FYNNEI. The length of the CDR3 is 13 residues. CDR3 region: CASSGDISYEQYF. In nucleotides, the CDR3 is TGTGCCAGCAGCGGGGACATCTCCTACGAGCAGTACTTC.

The chain carries TRBV10-3 and TRBJ2-2; no definite D call. Germline V CDR1 and CDR2: ENHRY, SYGVKD. The germline V and J ends were trimmed by 0 bases and 1 base, with 3 bases remaining between them. The length of the CDR3 is 14 residues. CDR3 nucleotide sequence: TGTGCCATCAGTGAGTCGTGGAACACCGGGGAGCTGTTTTTT. Protein sequence: CAISESWNTGELFF.

The sample holds a few counts of this clonotype. The V gene is TRBV6-9, the J gene TRBJ2-1; 7 bases align to TRBD2. CDR1 and CDR2 (germline): MNHGY, SVAAGI. Germline trimming cut 9 bases from V and 3 bases from J; bases unmatched to any gene: 11. The CDR3 extends over 15 amino acids. CDR3 sequence: CASSEASGVYNEQFF. The CDR3 region has the DNA TGTGCCAGTTCCGAGGCTAGCGGAGTCTACAATGAGCAGTTCTTC.

This clonotype has only a few counts. This sequence joins TRBV10-3 and TRBJ2-1, with TRBD1 identical over 8 bases. Looked up from germline, CDR1 is ENHRY and CDR2 is SYGVKD. V lost 4 bases and J lost 8; bases outside the gene matches: 7. The CDR3 is made up of 14 amino acids. The CDR3 coding sequence is TGTGCCATCAGTGGCGGCAGGGGGCAGGATGAGCAGTTCTTC. Translating it yields CAISGGRGQDEQFF.

The chain links TRBV4-2 to TRBJ2-1; D not resolved. From germline, CDR1 is LGHNA and CDR2 YNFKEQ. With 0 bases removed from V and 9 bases from J, the gap between germline ends came to 12 bases. This CDR3 has 14 amino acids. The CDR3 coding sequence is TGTGCCAGCAGCCAAGATATCCGTTCAGCTGAGCAGTTCTTC. It yields the protein CASSQDIRSAEQFF.

The chain has TRBV30 and TRBJ1-2; D gene uncertain. The ends were cut back, 0 bases at V and 9 bases at J, with 14 bases in the middle. CDR3 length equals 13 residues. Germline V lookup: CDR1 GTSNPN, CDR2 SVGIG (reference sequence). CDR3 residues: CAWSVGSMGSYTF. For the CDR3, the DNA is TGTGCCTGGAGTGTAGGTTCCATGGGGAGCTACACCTTC. The variable domain in full, completed from reference TRBV30 and TRBJ1-2, reads SQTIHQWPATLVQPVGSPLSLECTVEGTSNPNLYWYRQAAGRGLQLLFYSVGIGQISSEVPQNLSASRPQDRQFILSSKKLLLSDSGFYLCAWSVGSMGSYTFGSGTRLTVV.

The chain couples TRBV5-1 to TRBJ1-4, with TRBD1 matching over 7 bases. CDR3 length: 15 amino acids. V was clipped by 4 bases and J by 1 base; unmatched bases: 4. Germline CDR1 SGHRS, CDR2 YFSETQ. The CDR3 loop is CASSTTGETNEKLFF. CDR3 coding DNA: TGCGCCAGCAGCACCACAGGGGAAACTAATGAAAAACTGTTTTTT. Using reference TRBV5-1 and TRBJ1-4 for the parts outside the CDR3, the full variable domain is KAGVTQTPRYLIKTRGQQVTLSCSPISGHRSVSWYQQTPGQGLQFLFEYFSETQRNKGNFPGRFSGRQFSNSRSEMNVSTLELGDSALYLCASSTTGETNEKLFFGSGTQLSVL.